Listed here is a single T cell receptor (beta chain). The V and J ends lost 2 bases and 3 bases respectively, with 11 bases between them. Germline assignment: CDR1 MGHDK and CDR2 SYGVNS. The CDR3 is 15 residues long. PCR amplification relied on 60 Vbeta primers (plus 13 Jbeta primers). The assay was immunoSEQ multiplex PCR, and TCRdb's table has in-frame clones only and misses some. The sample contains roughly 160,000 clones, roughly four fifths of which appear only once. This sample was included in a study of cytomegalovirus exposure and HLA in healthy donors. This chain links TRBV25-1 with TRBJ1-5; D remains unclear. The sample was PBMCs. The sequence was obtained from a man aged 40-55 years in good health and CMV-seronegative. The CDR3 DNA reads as TGTGCCAGCAGTGAAACGGGTGGCATCAATCAGCCCCAGCATTTT. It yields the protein CASSETGGINQPQHF.